The next 20 T cell receptor beta chains were all read from a single sample in a study of T-cell reconstitution after alpha-beta-depleted transplantation in children. Unique molecular identifiers tagged the TCRbeta library. TCRdb processed the PCR reads anew with MiXCR; each CDR3 protein has one entry. The sample holds about 400,000 distinct CDR3 sequences, 16% seen once. Material: PBMCs, mostly from graft donor cells, obtained 360 days after TCRalphabeta/CD19-depleted stem cell transplant. Receptors originate from a boy under two years old who had a stem cell transplant for Wiskott-Aldrich syndrome, so the T cells may come from the graft donor.

The sample holds a few counts of this clonotype. The chain employs TRBV11-2 and TRBJ2-1; D is uncertain. The CDR3 spans 16 residues. Germline V gives CDR1 SGHAT, CDR2 FQNNGV. The V gene lost 3 bases and the J gene lost 2 bases, with 14 bases spanning the gap. The CDR3 reads CASSFFQMIAYNEQFF. The CDR3 nucleotides read TGTGCCAGCAGCTTCTTCCAGATGATTGCCTACAATGAGCAGTTCTTC.

The table lists this clonotype with a few counts. The gene calls are TRBV19 and TRBJ2-7, with 9 bases identical to TRBD1. Germline CDR1 and CDR2: LNHDA and SQIVND (reference sequence). The CDR3 is 13 amino acids. The V segment lost 7 bases and the J segment 3 bases; nucleotides outside the gene matches: 4. The DNA for the CDR3 is TGTGCCAGTAACCCGGGACAGGGCTACGAGCAGTACTTC. Protein product: CASNPGQGYEQYF.

The chain carries TRBV2 and TRBJ2-1, with D maybe TRBD2 (5 bases). The CDR3 contains 15 residues. Trimming shortened V by 6 bases and J by 6 bases, and 18 bases separated the two germline ends. Per the germline V gene, CDR1 is SNHLY and CDR2 is FYNNEI. The CDR3 DNA sequence: TGTGCCAGCAGATTCTTCGGGAAAATTACCAATGAGCAGTTCTTC. It codes for CASRFFGKITNEQFF. Full variable domain (remainder filled in from reference TRBV2 and TRBJ2-1): EPEVTQTPSHQVTQMGQEVILRCVPISNHLYFYWYRQILGQKVEFLVSFYNNEISEKSEIFDDQFSVERPDGSNFTLKIRSTKLEDSAMYFCASRFFGKITNEQFFGPGTRLTVL.

CDR3 sequence: CASSLVLLAAFSSTDTQYF. Written as DNA, the CDR3 is TGTGCCAGCAGCTTAGTCCTACTAGCGGCGTTTTCTAGCACAGATACGCAGTATTTT. V usage is TRBV11-2 and J usage is TRBJ2-3, with 8 bases lining up with TRBD2. The CDR3 loop spans 19 amino acids. J lost 0 bases, V lost 1 base, and 12 bases had no gene match. CDR1 is SGHAT and CDR2 is FQNNGV in the germline V gene.

The chain has TRBV7-9 and TRBJ2-3; D remains unclear. The CDR3 length is 14 residues. V lost 3 bases to trimming and J lost 6 bases, with 13 bases between them. Germline values: CDR1 SEHNR, CDR2 FQNEAQ (reference sequence). CDR3 DNA: TGTGCCAGCAGCTTCGTGGGTAGTATGGATACGCAGTATTTT. It translates to CASSFVGSMDTQYF.

The J gene is TRBJ2-1, the V gene TRBV24-1; 10 bases agree with TRBD1. From germline, CDR1 is KGHDR and CDR2 SFDVKD. The CDR3 covers 14 residues. The J segment lost 6 bases and the V segment lost 8 bases, leaving 6 bases of the junction unmatched. In nucleotides, the CDR3 is TGTGCCACCACCGGGACAGGGGTCTCCAATGAGCAGTTCTTC. It specifies CATTGTGVSNEQFF.

This clonotype was counted only a few times. V usage is TRBV24-1 and J usage is TRBJ2-7; D is unresolved. The CDR3 totals 15 residues. V shed 2 bases and J shed 4 bases, with 14 bases lying between them. From germline, CDR1 is KGHDR and CDR2 SFDVKD. CDR3 protein: CATSDSQEATYEQYF. CDR3 nucleotides: TGTGCCACCAGTGATTCTCAGGAAGCCACTTACGAGCAGTACTTC.

The chain has TRBV6-2 or TRBV6-3 and TRBJ2-2; D uncertain. Germline V gene data show CDR1 as MNHEY and CDR2 as SVGEGT. Trimming removed 8 bases from V and 6 bases from J, with 13 bases in between. The CDR3 is 13 amino acids. In nucleotides, the CDR3 is TGTGCCAGCGGAGTCTTCCACCCCGGGGAGCTGTTTTTT. Translating gives CASGVFHPGELFF.

The rearrangement links TRBV6-1 to TRBJ2-3; possibly TRBD1 for D (5 bases). Trimming removed 2 bases from V and 3 bases from J, with 15 bases in between. Germline loops: CDR1 MNHNS, CDR2 SASEGT. The CDR3 covers 16 residues. Written as DNA, the CDR3 is TGTGCCAGCAGTGAAAAGGGGCGCGCCCCAACAGATACGCAGTATTTT. Its protein is CASSEKGRAPTDTQYF.

This chain joins TRBV6-2 or TRBV6-3 and TRBJ2-7; D is possibly TRBD2 (5 bases). This CDR3 has 13 amino acids. Germline V gene sequence: CDR1 MNHEY, CDR2 SVGEGT. Trimming took off 4 bases at V and 3 bases at J, with 10 bases between the two ends. The DNA for the CDR3 is TGTGCCAGCAGTTTCATGGACTTCTACGAGCAGTACTTC. The encoded protein is CASSFMDFYEQYF.

V is TRBV19 and J is TRBJ2-2, with D possibly TRBD2 on 5 matching bases. The germline CDR1 and CDR2 sequences are LNHDA and SQIVND (reference sequence). The germline V and J ends were trimmed by 7 bases and 5 bases, with 8 bases remaining between them. The CDR3 is made up of 12 amino acids. DNA for the CDR3: TGTGCCAGTAAGAGGGCGACCGGGGAGCTGTTTTTT. Amino acids: CASKRATGELFF.

This clonotype has a handful of counts. The chain has TRBV20-1 and TRBJ2-7; 8 nucleotides align to TRBD1. The CDR3 is made up of 14 amino acids. Per the germline V gene, CDR1 is DFQATT and CDR2 is SNEGSKA (reference sequence). J gave up 1 base and V 2 bases, and 4 bases lay outside the gene matches. DNA of the CDR3: TGCAGTGCTAGAAGACAGGGGCCTTCCTACGAGCAGTACTTC. Amino acids: CSARRQGPSYEQYF.

The V and J genes are TRBV30 and TRBJ2-4, with a weak D call TRBD2 (7 bases). Trimming left V 3 bases short and J 10 bases short, with 16 bases between. The germline V gene has CDR1 GTSNPN and CDR2 SVGIG (reference sequence). This CDR3 comprises 13 residues. DNA for the CDR3: TGTGCCTGGAGGGGTGGGGGGGCAGTAATTCAGTACTTC. Protein sequence: CAWRGGGAVIQYF. Based on the CDR3 plus reference TRBV30 and TRBJ2-4, the full variable domain is SQTIHQWPATLVQPVGSPLSLECTVEGTSNPNLYWYRQAAGRGLQLLFYSVGIGQISSEVPQNLSASRPQDRQFILSSKKLLLSDSGFYLCAWRGGGAVIQYFGAGTRLSVL.

This clonotype was detected a few times. The chain combines TRBV29-1 with TRBJ2-7; 7 bases are shared with TRBD2. This CDR3 has 13 amino acids. CDR1 and CDR2 from the germline V gene are SQVTM and ANQGSEA. The V gene end was trimmed by 7 bases and the J gene end by 5 bases; junction bases not matched to a gene: 11. In DNA, the CDR3 is TGCAGCGGGGGGGGTCCCCCGCCGGACGAGCAGTACTTC. This sequence encodes CSGGGPPPDEQYF.

V gene TRBV27 combines with J gene TRBJ2-7; tentatively, D is TRBD1 (6 bases). The CDR3 totals 14 residues. V was clipped by 6 bases and J by 3 bases, with 15 bases between them. Germline V CDR1 and CDR2: MNHEY, SMNVEV (reference sequence). In nucleotides, the CDR3 is TGTGCCAGCAGCGGGACACCGAACCGCTACGAGCAGTACTTC. Amino acids: CASSGTPNRYEQYF.

The rearrangement uses TRBV10-3 and TRBJ2-7, with 7 bases fitting TRBD1. Losses at the gene ends were 6 bases for V and 0 bases for J; bases not matched to a gene: 11. Germline loops: CDR1 ENHRY, CDR2 SYGVKD. This CDR3 comprises 16 residues. The CDR3 DNA sequence: TGTGCCATCAGCGCTACCGGGACAGTATACTCCTACGAGCAGTACTTC. Translating gives CAISATGTVYSYEQYF.

The DNA for the CDR3 is TGTGCCTGGAGTGTTACTAGCGGGGGCCCCACCTACGAGCAGTACTTC. Its translation: CAWSVTSGGPTYEQYF. The chain has TRBV30 and TRBJ2-7; 11 bases fit TRBD2. The V segment lost 0 bases and the J segment 2 bases; nucleotides outside the gene matches: 6. The CDR3 covers 16 residues. CDR1 and CDR2 (germline): GTSNPN, SVGIG (reference sequence).

This clonotype was seen repeatedly, ten times or more. CDR3 sequence reads: CASSWSAGTGESEAFF. The CDR3 coding sequence is TGTGCCAGCAGCTGGTCTGCCGGGACAGGGGAGTCTGAAGCTTTCTTT. This chain uses TRBV12-3 or TRBV12-4 with TRBJ1-1, with 10 bases lining up with TRBD1. The V segment lost 6 bases and the J segment 6 bases; nucleotides outside the gene matches: 13. CDR3 length: 16 amino acids.

This clonotype was found a few times. The chain recombines TRBV6-2 or TRBV6-3 with TRBJ2-7; the D gene is possibly TRBD1 (6 bases). The V and J ends lost 0 bases and 6 bases respectively, with 15 bases between them. CDR1 and CDR2 from the germline V gene are MNHEY and SVGEGT. CDR3 length equals 15 residues. The CDR3 nucleotides are TGTGCCAGCAGTTACTCGAGGGCAGGGGCTTCCGAGCAGTACTTC. The encoded protein is CASSYSRAGASEQYF.

This clonotype was seen only a few times. V gene TRBV15 combines with J gene TRBJ2-7; 9 positions agree with TRBD1. This CDR3 is built from 15 residues. J gave up 3 bases and V 3 bases, and 6 bases lay outside the gene matches. Germline lookup yields CDR1 LNHNV and CDR2 YYDKDF (reference sequence). The CDR3 bases are TGTGCCACCAGCAGGGGGGGACAGGGAGGCTACGAGCAGTACTTC. Translation: CATSRGGQGGYEQYF. The variable domain in full, with the rest retrieved from reference TRBV15 and TRBJ2-7, is DAMVIQNPRYQVTQFGKPVTLSCSQTLNHNVMYWYQQKSSQAPKLLFHYYDKDFNNEADTPDNFQSRRPNTSFCFLDIRSPGLGDTAMYLCATSRGGQGGYEQYFGPGTRLTVT.